This TCR beta chain originates from a study of human T cells and chemical hapten exposure. Specified time point: patch test 1, 2 weeks after DPC sensitization. Treatment in this sample: therapeutic diphenylcyclopropenone sensitization with weekly scalp DPC. Total RNA was isolated from whole blood that had not been fractionated. Within the library, unique molecular identifiers were attached to each individual cDNA molecule. One entry per CDR3 protein, called by TCRdb with MiXCR from the RACE reads. The repertoire consists of nearly 350,000 distinct CDR3 sequences, with around 7% occurring once and the leading ten covering about 8%. V lost 5 bases and J lost 0, with 17 bases in between. There are 17 residues in the CDR3.

This TCR was sampled from a woman younger than 35 with alopecia areata. Some clones in this sample may be carry-over from other donors' samples. J is TRBJ2-4 and V is TRBV12-3 or TRBV12-4; tentative D call: TRBD2 (6 bases). The source material was whole blood, sampled in connection with sensitization to the hapten diphenylcyclopropenone (DPC). The CDR3 is CASSPPGHGGAKNIQYF. In nucleotides, the CDR3 is TGTGCCAGCAGTCCACCAGGACACGGGGGAGCCAAAAACATTCAGTACTTC.